This record concerns one T cell receptor (beta chain) sequence. Its antigen is currently unknown. These data come from a study of cytomegalovirus exposure and HLA in healthy donors. In germline, CDR1 is SGHNT, CDR2 YYREEE (reference sequence). V lost 6 bases and J lost 7; bases outside the gene matches: 11. This CDR3 region has 14 residues. The PCR used 60 Vbeta and 13 Jbeta primers. TCRdb keeps only in-frame clones here, not all; method: immunoSEQ multiplex PCR. The sample holds 95,000 to 150,000 clones, 60% to 85% seen once. Study-wide results and caveats: Reported performance of the classifier showed diagnosis of cytomegalovirus status with high specificity and sensitivity. The study designated 160 or so TCR beta chains cytomegalovirus-associated.

The J gene is TRBJ2-7, the V gene TRBV5-4; 9 nucleotides line up with TRBD1. The sequencing sample was made of PBMCs. The sequence was collected from a woman between 35 and 50 years old in good health and CMV-seropositive. The CDR3 loop is CASTYRDREEEQYF. The DNA for the CDR3 is TGTGCCAGCACCTACCGGGACAGGGAAGAGGAGCAGTACTTC.